This TCR beta chain appears in the sequencing data of a study of blood T cell repertoires in COVID-19. For the study at large: Italy, Spain and the United States were the sources of the convalescent and acute COVID-19 samples. T cells, B-cell-depleted T cells, or PBMCs provided the cDNA or gDNA that served as material.

In the source study's methods: Counts of nucleated cells, estimated from reference gene primer amplification, were obtained. Here immunoSEQ multiplex PCR was the method, and the copy in TCRdb shows in-frame clones only, minus some. The V and J calls and the clone size are those of that table, but D and trimming were determined from the DNA. The data show a few hundred thousand clones, with more than 70% seen just once and approximately 13% held by the top ten. The sample consisted of peripheral blood. The origin of this receptor is an elderly man with acute or convalescent COVID-19.

The CDR3 spells CATRRGRVEDEQFF. In DNA, the CDR3 is TGTGCCACCAGACGGGGTCGGGTTGAGGATGAGCAGTTCTTC. The chain recombines TRBV15 with TRBJ2-1; D perhaps matches TRBD2 (5 bases). The germline V gene encodes CDR1 LNHNV and CDR2 YYDKDF (reference sequence). The length of the CDR3 is 14 residues. The V and J ends lost 6 bases and 8 bases respectively, with 17 bases between them.